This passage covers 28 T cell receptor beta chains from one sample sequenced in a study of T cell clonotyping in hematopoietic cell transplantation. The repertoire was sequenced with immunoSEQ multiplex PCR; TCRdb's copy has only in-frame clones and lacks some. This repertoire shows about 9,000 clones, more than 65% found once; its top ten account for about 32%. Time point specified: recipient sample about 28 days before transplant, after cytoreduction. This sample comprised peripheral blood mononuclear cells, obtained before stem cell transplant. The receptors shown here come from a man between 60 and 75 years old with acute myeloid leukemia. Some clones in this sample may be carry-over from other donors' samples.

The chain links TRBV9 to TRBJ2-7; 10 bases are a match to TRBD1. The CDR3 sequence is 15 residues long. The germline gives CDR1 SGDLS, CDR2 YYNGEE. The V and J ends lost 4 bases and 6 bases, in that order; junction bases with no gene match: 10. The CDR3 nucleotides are TGTGCCAGCAGCTTCAGCGGGACAGGGGAATCCGAGCAGTACTTC. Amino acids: CASSFSGTGESEQYF.

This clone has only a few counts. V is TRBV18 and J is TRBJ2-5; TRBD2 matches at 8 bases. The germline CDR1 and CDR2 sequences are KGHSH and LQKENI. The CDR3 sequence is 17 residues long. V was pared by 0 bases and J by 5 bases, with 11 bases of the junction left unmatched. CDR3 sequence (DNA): TGTGCCAGCTCACCACCGTTGGAGCGGGGGCCTCGGGAGACCCAGTACTTC. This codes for CASSPPLERGPRETQYF.

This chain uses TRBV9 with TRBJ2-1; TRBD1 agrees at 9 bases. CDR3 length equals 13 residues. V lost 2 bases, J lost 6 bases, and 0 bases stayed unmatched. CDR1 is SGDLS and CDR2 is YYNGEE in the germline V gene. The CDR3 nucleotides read TGTGCCAGCAGCGTGGGACAGGGCAATGAGCAGTTCTTC. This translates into CASSVGQGNEQFF.

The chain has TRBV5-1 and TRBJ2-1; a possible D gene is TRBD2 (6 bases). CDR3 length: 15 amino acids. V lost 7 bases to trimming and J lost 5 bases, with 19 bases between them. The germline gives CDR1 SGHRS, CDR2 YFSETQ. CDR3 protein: CASGDGGRGHNEQFF. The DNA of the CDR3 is TGCGCCAGCGGGGATGGTGGGCGGGGTCACAATGAGCAGTTCTTC.

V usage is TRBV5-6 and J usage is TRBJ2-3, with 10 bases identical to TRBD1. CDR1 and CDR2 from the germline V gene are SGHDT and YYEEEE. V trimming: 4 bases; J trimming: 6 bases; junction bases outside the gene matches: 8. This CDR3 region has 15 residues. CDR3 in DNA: TGTGCCAGCAGCGACCGGGGACAGGGGATGGATACGCAGTATTTT. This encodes CASSDRGQGMDTQYF.

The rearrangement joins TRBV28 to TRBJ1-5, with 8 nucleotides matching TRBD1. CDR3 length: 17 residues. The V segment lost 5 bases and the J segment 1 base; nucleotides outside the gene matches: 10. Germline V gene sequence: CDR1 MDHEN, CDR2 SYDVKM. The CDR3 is CASSIRTGRGSNQPQHF. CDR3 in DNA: TGTGCCAGCAGTATTAGGACAGGGCGAGGGAGCAATCAGCCCCAGCATTTT. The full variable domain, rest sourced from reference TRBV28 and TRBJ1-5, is DVKVTQSSRYLVKRTGEKVFLECVQDMDHENMFWYRQDPGLGLRLIYFSYDVKMKEKGDIPEGYSVSREKKERFSLILESASTNQTSMYLCASSIRTGRGSNQPQHFGDGTRLSIL.

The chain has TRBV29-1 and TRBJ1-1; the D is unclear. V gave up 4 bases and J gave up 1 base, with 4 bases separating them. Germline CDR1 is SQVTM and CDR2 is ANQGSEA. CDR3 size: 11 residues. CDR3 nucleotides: TGCAGCGTTGGGGAGAACACTGAAGCTTTCTTT. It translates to CSVGENTEAFF.

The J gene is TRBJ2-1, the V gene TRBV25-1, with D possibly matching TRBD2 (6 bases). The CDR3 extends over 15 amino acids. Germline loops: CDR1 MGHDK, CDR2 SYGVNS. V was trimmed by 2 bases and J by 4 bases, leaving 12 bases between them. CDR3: CASSEGGTPYNEQFF. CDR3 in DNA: TGTGCCAGCAGTGAAGGCGGGACTCCTTACAATGAGCAGTTCTTC.

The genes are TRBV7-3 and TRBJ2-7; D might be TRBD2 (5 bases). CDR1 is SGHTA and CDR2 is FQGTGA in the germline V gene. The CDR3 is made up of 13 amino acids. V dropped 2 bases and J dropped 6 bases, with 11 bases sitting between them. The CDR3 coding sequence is TGTGCCAGCAGCTTAGGCGGTCGGGGCGAGCAGTACTTC. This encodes CASSLGGRGEQYF.

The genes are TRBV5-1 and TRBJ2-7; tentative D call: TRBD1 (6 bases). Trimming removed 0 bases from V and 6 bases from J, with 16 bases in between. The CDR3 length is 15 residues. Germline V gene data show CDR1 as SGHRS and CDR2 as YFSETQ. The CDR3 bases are TGCGCCAGCAGCTTGGTCCTGGTAGGGGGTGGCGAGCAGTACTTC. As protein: CASSLVLVGGGEQYF.

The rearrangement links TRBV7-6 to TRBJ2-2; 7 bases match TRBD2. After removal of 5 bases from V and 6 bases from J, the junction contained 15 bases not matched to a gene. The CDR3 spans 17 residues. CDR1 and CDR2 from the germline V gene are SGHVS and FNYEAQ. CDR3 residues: CASSLLGAGPLSGELFF. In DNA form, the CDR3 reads TGTGCCAGCAGCCTCCTAGGAGCGGGACCTCTCTCCGGGGAGCTGTTTTTT.

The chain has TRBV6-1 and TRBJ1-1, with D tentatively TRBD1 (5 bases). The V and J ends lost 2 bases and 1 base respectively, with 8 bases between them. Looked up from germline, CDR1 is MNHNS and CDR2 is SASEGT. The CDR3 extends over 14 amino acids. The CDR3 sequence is CASSENGGNTEAFF. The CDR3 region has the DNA TGTGCCAGCAGTGAAAATGGGGGGAACACTGAAGCTTTCTTT.

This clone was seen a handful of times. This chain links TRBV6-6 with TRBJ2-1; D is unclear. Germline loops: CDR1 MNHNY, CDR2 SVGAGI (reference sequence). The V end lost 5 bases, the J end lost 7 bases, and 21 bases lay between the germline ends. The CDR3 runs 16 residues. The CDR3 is CASSPVRALVGNEQFF. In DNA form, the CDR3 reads TGTGCCAGCAGTCCCGTTCGAGCGTTGGTGGGAAATGAGCAGTTCTTC.

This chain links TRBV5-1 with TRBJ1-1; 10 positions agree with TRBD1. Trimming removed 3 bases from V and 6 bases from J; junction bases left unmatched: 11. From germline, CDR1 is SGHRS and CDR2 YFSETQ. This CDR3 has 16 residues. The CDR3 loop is CASSSRVGQGLPEAFF. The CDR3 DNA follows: TGCGCCAGCAGCTCACGCGTGGGACAGGGGTTGCCTGAAGCTTTCTTT.

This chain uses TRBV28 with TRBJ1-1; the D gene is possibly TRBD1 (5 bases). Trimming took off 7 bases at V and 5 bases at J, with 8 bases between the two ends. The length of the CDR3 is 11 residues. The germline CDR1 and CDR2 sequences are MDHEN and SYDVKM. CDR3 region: CASTGLTEAFF. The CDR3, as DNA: TGTGCCAGCACGGGGCTTACTGAAGCTTTCTTT. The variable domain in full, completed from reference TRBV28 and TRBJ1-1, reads DVKVTQSSRYLVKRTGEKVFLECVQDMDHENMFWYRQDPGLGLRLIYFSYDVKMKEKGDIPEGYSVSREKKERFSLILESASTNQTSMYLCASTGLTEAFFGQGTRLTVV.

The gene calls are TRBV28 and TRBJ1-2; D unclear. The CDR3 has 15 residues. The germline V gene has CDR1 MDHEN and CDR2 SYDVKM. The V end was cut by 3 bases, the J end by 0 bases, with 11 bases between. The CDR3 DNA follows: TGTGCCAGCAGTTTGGGAACGTCAGCTAACTATGGCTACACCTTC. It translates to CASSLGTSANYGYTF.

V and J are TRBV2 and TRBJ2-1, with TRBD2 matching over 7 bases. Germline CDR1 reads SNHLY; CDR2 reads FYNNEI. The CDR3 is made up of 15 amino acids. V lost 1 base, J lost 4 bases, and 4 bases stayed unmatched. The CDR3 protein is CASSEGGSRYNEQFF. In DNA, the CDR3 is TGTGCCAGCAGTGAAGGCGGGAGCAGGTACAATGAGCAGTTCTTC.

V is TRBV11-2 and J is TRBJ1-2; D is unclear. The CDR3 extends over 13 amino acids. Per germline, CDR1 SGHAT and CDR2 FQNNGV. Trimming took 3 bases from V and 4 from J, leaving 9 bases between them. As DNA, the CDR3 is TGTGCCAGCAGCTTTGGGTACGGCTATGGCTACACCTTC. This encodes CASSFGYGYGYTF.

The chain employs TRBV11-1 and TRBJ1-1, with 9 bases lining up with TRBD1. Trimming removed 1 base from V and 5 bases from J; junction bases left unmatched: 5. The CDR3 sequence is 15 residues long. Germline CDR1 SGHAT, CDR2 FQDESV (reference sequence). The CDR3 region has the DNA TGTGCCAGCAGCTTAGGGGACAGGGAGAGAACTGAAGCTTTCTTT. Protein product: CASSLGDRERTEAFF.

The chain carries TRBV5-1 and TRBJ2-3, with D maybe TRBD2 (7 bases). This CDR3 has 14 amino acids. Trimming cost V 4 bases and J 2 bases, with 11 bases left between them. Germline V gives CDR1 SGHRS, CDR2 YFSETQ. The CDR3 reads CASSTGGPTDTQYF. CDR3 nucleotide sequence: TGCGCCAGCAGCACGGGGGGCCCCACAGATACGCAGTATTTT.

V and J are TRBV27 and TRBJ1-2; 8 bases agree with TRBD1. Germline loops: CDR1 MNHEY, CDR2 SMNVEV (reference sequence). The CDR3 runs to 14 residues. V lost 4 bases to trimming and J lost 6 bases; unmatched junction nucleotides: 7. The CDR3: CASSYGQGLNGYTF. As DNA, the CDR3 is TGTGCCAGCAGTTATGGACAGGGACTAAATGGCTACACCTTC.

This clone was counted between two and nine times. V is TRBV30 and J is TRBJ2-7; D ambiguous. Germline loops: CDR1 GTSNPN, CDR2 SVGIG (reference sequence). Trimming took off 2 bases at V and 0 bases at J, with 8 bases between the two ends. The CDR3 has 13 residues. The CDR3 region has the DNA TGTGCCTGGAGTTACGGCAGCTCCTACGAGCAGTACTTC. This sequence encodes CAWSYGSSYEQYF.

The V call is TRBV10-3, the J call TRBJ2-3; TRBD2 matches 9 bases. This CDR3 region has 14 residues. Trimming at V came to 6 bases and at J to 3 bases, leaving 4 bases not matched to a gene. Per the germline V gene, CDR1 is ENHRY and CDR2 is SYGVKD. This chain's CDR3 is CAISLAGMTDTQYF. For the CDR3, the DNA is TGTGCCATCAGCCTAGCGGGGATGACAGATACGCAGTATTTT.

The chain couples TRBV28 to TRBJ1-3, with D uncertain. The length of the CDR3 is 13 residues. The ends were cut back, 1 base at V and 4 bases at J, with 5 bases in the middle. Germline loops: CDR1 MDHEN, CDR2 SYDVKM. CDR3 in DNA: TGTGCCAGCAGTTTATTTGCCGGAAACACCATATATTTT. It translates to CASSLFAGNTIYF.

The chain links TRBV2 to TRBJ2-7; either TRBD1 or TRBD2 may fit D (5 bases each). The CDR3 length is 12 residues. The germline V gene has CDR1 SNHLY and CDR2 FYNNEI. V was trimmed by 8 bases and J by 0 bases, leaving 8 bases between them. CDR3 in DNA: TGTGCCAGCCGGGGCTTCTCCTACGAGCAGTACTTC. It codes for CASRGFSYEQYF.

CDR3 protein: CASSKTRNSNTGELFF. The CDR3, as DNA: TGCGCCAGCAGCAAGACCAGGAACTCGAACACCGGGGAGCTGTTTTTT. The rearrangement joins TRBV5-1 to TRBJ2-2; D gene uncertain. Germline-derived CDR1 and CDR2 are SGHRS and YFSETQ. V was shortened by 4 bases and J by 0 bases, with 13 bases between the two germline ends. This CDR3 region has 16 residues.

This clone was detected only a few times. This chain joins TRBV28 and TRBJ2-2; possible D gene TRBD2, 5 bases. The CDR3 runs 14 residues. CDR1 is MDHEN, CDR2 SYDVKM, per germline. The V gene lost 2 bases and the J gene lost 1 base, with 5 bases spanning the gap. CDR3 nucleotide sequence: TGTGCCAGCAGTTTAACTAGGAACACCGGGGAGCTGTTTTTT. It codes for CASSLTRNTGELFF.

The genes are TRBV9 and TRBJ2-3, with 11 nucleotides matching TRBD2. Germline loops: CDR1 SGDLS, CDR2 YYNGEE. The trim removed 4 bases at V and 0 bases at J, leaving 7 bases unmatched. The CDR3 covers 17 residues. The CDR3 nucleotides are TGTGCCAGCAGCCCCACTACTAGCGGGGGAAGCACAGATACGCAGTATTTT. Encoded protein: CASSPTTSGGSTDTQYF.